These 24 T cell receptor beta chains originate from one sample sequenced in a study of CD8+ T cells in alopecia areata. cDNA reverse transcribed from extracted RNA served as the sequencing template. Sequencing was performed with immunoSEQ multiplex PCR; in TCRdb, only in-frame clones are kept and a portion is missing. The top ten hold 15% to 20% of the sample, which has 60,000 to 70,000 clones, roughly half seen once. The material sequenced was CD8+ T cells sorted from blood, taken at week 0. These receptors all stem from a human donor with alopecia areata.

V gene TRBV27 combines with J gene TRBJ2-7; 12 nucleotides agree with TRBD1. CDR1 and CDR2 (germline): MNHEY, SMNVEV (reference sequence). The CDR3 totals 14 residues. V lost 6 bases, J lost 7 bases, and 7 bases stayed unmatched. In nucleotides, the CDR3 is TGTGCCAGCAGCAGGGACAGGGGGCTGAAAGAGCAGTACTTC. Translated: CASSRDRGLKEQYF.

The genes are TRBV18 and TRBJ2-4; 7 bases are a match to TRBD1. CDR1 is KGHSH and CDR2 is LQKENI in the germline V gene. The CDR3 has 15 residues. V lost 3 bases, J lost 9 bases, and 11 bases stayed unmatched. Here the CDR3 reads CASSPGTAVYGIQYF. In DNA, the CDR3 is TGTGCCAGCTCACCCGGGACAGCCGTGTACGGCATTCAGTACTTC.

This clone was recorded a few times. In DNA, the CDR3 is TGCAGCGCCCCGACTAGCTTTAGAGGCGAGCAGTACTTC. It yields the protein CSAPTSFRGEQYF. The J gene is TRBJ2-7, the V gene TRBV29-1; 7 positions agree with TRBD2. Germline CDR1 SQVTM, CDR2 ANQGSEA. V lost 7 bases and J lost 6; bases outside the gene matches: 12. CDR3 length: 13 amino acids.

This chain uses TRBV29-1 with TRBJ2-7, with 7 nucleotides matching TRBD1. The germline V gene encodes CDR1 SQVTM and CDR2 ANQGSEA. Trimming removed 6 bases from V and 3 bases from J; junction bases left unmatched: 8. CDR3 length: 13 residues. This CDR3 reads CSVSGTAIYEQYF. CDR3 sequence (DNA): TGCAGCGTATCCGGGACAGCGATCTACGAGCAGTACTTC.

This clone was observed a few times. The chain has TRBV29-1 and TRBJ2-7; TRBD1 aligns across 9 bases. The ends lost 5 bases at V and 4 bases at J; junction bases unmatched: 6. CDR1 SQVTM and CDR2 ANQGSEA come from the germline V gene. This CDR3 comprises 13 residues. The CDR3 region has the DNA TGCAGCGTTACCGGGACAGGGATGTACGAGCAGTACTTC. This codes for CSVTGTGMYEQYF.

This clone appeared a few times. The rearrangement joins TRBV5-1 to TRBJ2-1; 7 bases are a match to TRBD1. The V gene end was trimmed by 4 bases and the J gene end by 0 bases; junction bases not matched to a gene: 7. CDR1 SGHRS and CDR2 YFSETQ come from the germline V gene. This CDR3 is built from 16 residues. The CDR3 protein is CASSPDRESSYNEQFF. DNA for the CDR3: TGCGCCAGCAGCCCCGACAGGGAAAGCTCCTACAATGAGCAGTTCTTC. Full variable domain (remainder filled in from reference TRBV5-1 and TRBJ2-1): KAGVTQTPRYLIKTRGQQVTLSCSPISGHRSVSWYQQTPGQGLQFLFEYFSETQRNKGNFPGRFSGRQFSNSRSEMNVSTLELGDSALYLCASSPDRESSYNEQFFGPGTRLTVL.

The V call is TRBV7-9, the J call TRBJ2-7; the D gene could be TRBD1 or TRBD2 (5 bases each). The germline V gene has CDR1 SEHNR and CDR2 FQNEAQ (reference sequence). This CDR3 region has 15 residues. Trimming pared 2 bases from V and 2 bases from J, leaving 13 bases between. CDR3 bases: TGTGCCAGCAGCTTAATGAGGGGCCAGCCCTACGAGCAGTACTTC. It encodes CASSLMRGQPYEQYF. Variable domain in full (rest from reference TRBV7-9 and TRBJ2-7): DTGVSQNPRHKITKRGQNVTFRCDPISEHNRLYWYRQTLGQGPEFLTYFQNEAQLEKSRLLSDRFSAERPKGSFSTLEIQRTEQGDSAMYLCASSLMRGQPYEQYFGPGTRLTVT.

In this sample, this clone turned up once. The J gene is TRBJ1-1, the V gene TRBV25-1; D not resolved. V was shortened by 8 bases and J by 3 bases, with 10 bases between the two germline ends. Germline V gene data show CDR1 as MGHDK and CDR2 as SYGVNS. The CDR3 is 12 amino acids. CDR3 amino acids: CASRHIDTEAFF. CDR3 bases: TGTGCCAGCCGACATATTGACACTGAAGCTTTCTTT.

V usage is TRBV27 and J usage is TRBJ1-5, with TRBD1 as a possible D gene (6 bases). The CDR3 loop spans 15 amino acids. V lost 3 bases and J 1 base, leaving 10 bases between the germline ends. The V gene's germline CDR1 is MNHEY and CDR2 SMNVEV (reference sequence). The chain's CDR3 is CASSFGGLSNQPQHF. The CDR3 DNA reads TGTGCCAGCAGTTTTGGGGGGCTAAGCAATCAGCCCCAGCATTTT.

Relative to its sample, this clone is medium-sized (0.01 to 0.1%). The chain couples TRBV30 to TRBJ1-1; D may be TRBD1 (6 bases). The CDR3 runs 13 residues. V gave up 1 base and J gave up 3 bases, with 9 bases separating them. The germline V gene has CDR1 GTSNPN and CDR2 SVGIG (reference sequence). CDR3 residues: CAWSEQGYTEAFF. The CDR3 nucleotides are TGTGCCTGGAGTGAACAGGGATACACTGAAGCTTTCTTT.

The CDR3 nucleotides are TGCAGCGTCGCGGGGGGCGGGGTCACTGAAGCTTTCTTT. Translation gives CSVAGGGVTEAFF. The gene calls are TRBV29-1 and TRBJ1-1, with D perhaps TRBD1 (6 bases). The CDR3 runs to 13 residues. Trimming stripped 6 bases from V and 4 bases from J, with 15 bases between. The germline CDR1 and CDR2 sequences are SQVTM and ANQGSEA.

The V call is TRBV7-2, the J call TRBJ1-2, with D perhaps TRBD1 (5 bases). V lost 5 bases, J lost 4 bases, and 23 bases lay in between. The CDR3 has 17 amino acids. Germline V gene sequence: CDR1 SGHTA, CDR2 FQGNSA. In DNA, the CDR3 is TGTGCCAGCAGCCCCGGGGCAGGCCAGAGAATCGCCTATGGCTACACCTTC. Its translation is CASSPGAGQRIAYGYTF.

This clone showed up just a few times. CDR3 nucleotides: TGTGCCTGGACGACAGGGACAGTCACTGAAGCTTTCTTT. Residues: CAWTTGTVTEAFF. The rearrangement joins TRBV30 to TRBJ1-1; 7 bases align to TRBD1. The CDR3 extends over 13 amino acids. With V trimmed by 4 bases and J by 4 bases, 6 bases remained unmatched. Per the germline V gene, CDR1 is GTSNPN and CDR2 is SVGIG (reference sequence).

In its sample, this clone was seen a few times. The genes are TRBV7-9 and TRBJ2-7; 10 bases map to TRBD2. Trimming cost V 1 base and J 6 bases; bases outside gene matches: 9. CDR1 and CDR2 from the germline V gene are SEHNR and FQNEAQ (reference sequence). This CDR3 region has 16 residues. The CDR3 DNA reads as TGTGCCAGCAGCTTAGAGCGTACTAGCGGGATTCGCGAGCAGTACTTC. Encoded protein: CASSLERTSGIREQYF.

The chain joins TRBV29-1 to TRBJ2-5; D ambiguous. Germline CDR1 SQVTM, CDR2 ANQGSEA. Trimming stripped 1 base from V and 5 bases from J, with 5 bases between. The CDR3 runs to 11 residues. CDR3 residues: CSVEGAETQYF. Written as DNA, the CDR3 is TGCAGCGTTGAAGGTGCGGAGACCCAGTACTTC. Full variable domain (rest looked up from reference TRBV29-1 and TRBJ2-5): SAVISQKPSRDICQRGTSLTIQCQVDSQVTMMFWYRQQPGQSLTLIATANQGSEATYESGFVIDKFPISRPNLTFSTLTVSNMSPEDSSIYLCSVEGAETQYFGPGTRLLVL.

This sequence joins TRBV2 and TRBJ1-5; D gene unclear. From germline, CDR1 is SNHLY and CDR2 FYNNEI. Trimming left V 0 bases short and J 2 bases short, with 17 bases between. This CDR3 contains 18 residues. CDR3 sequence reads: CASSEAHGPVGGNQPQHF. The CDR3 region has the DNA TGTGCCAGCAGTGAAGCACATGGGCCCGTCGGGGGCAATCAGCCCCAGCATTTT.

In this sample, this clone turned up a few times. This sequence joins TRBV7-6 and TRBJ2-1; 9 bases line up with TRBD2. The V and J ends lost 5 bases and 4 bases, in that order; junction bases with no gene match: 9. The CDR3 runs 16 residues. Germline values: CDR1 SGHVS, CDR2 FNYEAQ. The DNA for the CDR3 is TGTGCCAGCAGCGATAGCGGGAGTCCTCCTTACAATGAGCAGTTCTTC. Encoded protein: CASSDSGSPPYNEQFF.

The rearrangement joins TRBV9 to TRBJ2-5; D uncertain. Per germline, CDR1 SGDLS and CDR2 YYNGEE. Deletions cut 3 bases from V and 5 bases from J, with 14 bases between. The CDR3 has 14 amino acids. The CDR3: CASSGNSPRETQYF. CDR3 coding DNA: TGTGCCAGCAGCGGAAACAGCCCTCGGGAGACCCAGTACTTC. The full variable domain, in which reference TRBV9 and TRBJ2-5 provide the parts outside the CDR3, is DSGVTQTPKHLITATGQRVTLRCSPRSGDLSVYWYQQSLDQGLQFLIQYYNGEERAKGNILERFSAQQFPDLHSELNLSSLELGDSALYFCASSGNSPRETQYFGPGTRLLVL.

The V call is TRBV7-9, the J call TRBJ2-1; no clear D gene. Trimming shortened V by 2 bases and J by 2 bases, and 10 bases separated the two germline ends. The CDR3 has 15 residues. Germline-derived CDR1 and CDR2 are SEHNR and FQNEAQ (reference sequence). The CDR3 nucleotides are TGTGCCAGCAGCTTATCGAAGAGGCCCTACAATGAGCAGTTCTTC. Residues: CASSLSKRPYNEQFF. Supplemented by reference TRBV7-9 and TRBJ2-1, the full variable domain reads DTGVSQNPRHKITKRGQNVTFRCDPISEHNRLYWYRQTLGQGPEFLTYFQNEAQLEKSRLLSDRFSAERPKGSFSTLEIQRTEQGDSAMYLCASSLSKRPYNEQFFGPGTRLTVL.

The chain has TRBV6-1 and TRBJ2-7; a weak D match, TRBD1 (5 bases). The germline CDR1 and CDR2 sequences are MNHNS and SASEGT. This CDR3 region has 14 residues. V was clipped by 1 base and J by 2 bases, with 9 bases between them. The CDR3 spells CASSEVGHTYEQYF. In DNA form, the CDR3 reads TGTGCCAGCAGTGAAGTTGGACATACCTACGAGCAGTACTTC.

The J gene is TRBJ2-1, the V gene TRBV27; no firm D call. In germline, CDR1 is MNHEY, CDR2 SMNVEV (reference sequence). V was clipped by 5 bases and J by 5 bases, with 13 bases between them. This CDR3 comprises 14 residues. The CDR3 DNA follows: TGTGCCAGCAGTCCCGCCCCGCGGCACAATGAGCAGTTCTTC. This translates into CASSPAPRHNEQFF.

This clone turned up a few times. This chain connects TRBV27 to TRBJ2-2; 8 bases map to TRBD2. V dropped 6 bases and J dropped 3; count of bases not matched to a gene: 6. The CDR3 totals 15 residues. Germline-derived CDR1 and CDR2 are MNHEY and SMNVEV (reference sequence). The CDR3 here is CASSRTSRYTGELFF. As DNA, the CDR3 is TGTGCCAGCAGCCGGACTAGCCGTTACACCGGGGAGCTGTTTTTT.

A few counts support this clone. The chain links TRBV18 to TRBJ2-5; no reliable D call. V lost 8 bases and J 1 base, leaving 29 bases between the germline ends. Germline values: CDR1 KGHSH, CDR2 LQKENI. This CDR3 is 19 amino acids long. The CDR3 protein is CASPPSPGQENLSQETQYF. As DNA, the CDR3 is TGTGCCAGCCCCCCAAGTCCGGGTCAAGAGAACCTAAGCCAAGAGACCCAGTACTTC.

The chain employs TRBV29-1 and TRBJ2-7; D call uncertain. This CDR3 region has 13 residues. V shed 2 bases and J shed 2 bases, with 10 bases lying between them. Germline values: CDR1 SQVTM, CDR2 ANQGSEA. CDR3 in amino acids: CSVERAVPYEQYF. Here the CDR3 DNA reads TGCAGCGTTGAACGCGCTGTTCCCTACGAGCAGTACTTC.